A single sample gave rise to the 21 T cell receptor beta chains below, sequenced in a study of identical twins. MiXCR, run by TCRdb on the 5' RACE reads, gives a single entry per CDR3 protein. The sample yields 690,000 or so distinct CDR3 sequences, 5.5% to 6.5% seen once. Sequencing was carried out using naive T cells sorted from blood. Receptors were obtained from a man aged 18 to 30 in good health.

The chain couples TRBV20-1 to TRBJ2-1, with 8 bases fitting TRBD2. This CDR3 contains 15 residues. The germline V gene has CDR1 DFQATT and CDR2 SNEGSKA (reference sequence). V was clipped by 3 bases and J by 4 bases; unmatched bases: 8. In DNA, the CDR3 is TGCAGTGCTAGCAAAATCGCTAGCGGGTACAATGAGCAGTTCTTC. Its protein product is CSASKIASGYNEQFF.

V gene TRBV28 combines with J gene TRBJ2-4; D is perhaps TRBD2 (5 bases). This CDR3 has 14 residues. Germline CDR1 MDHEN, CDR2 SYDVKM. V shed 7 bases and J shed 9 bases, with 19 bases lying between them. The CDR3 nucleotides are TGTGCCAGCACCACCGGAGGAAGTACAACCATTCAGTACTTC. Amino acids: CASTTGGSTTIQYF.

This clonotype was recorded a few times. V is TRBV4-2 and J is TRBJ1-5; a possible D gene is TRBD1 (5 bases). The germline V gene has CDR1 LGHNA and CDR2 YNFKEQ. Trimming cost V 0 bases and J 5 bases, with 14 bases left between them. This CDR3 comprises 16 residues. DNA of the CDR3: TGTGCCAGCAGCCAAGATACAGGCAGGGATCATCAGCCCCAGCATTTT. Encoded protein: CASSQDTGRDHQPQHF.

This rearrangement joins TRBV24-1 to TRBJ2-5; 14 nucleotides match TRBD2. This CDR3 spans 17 amino acids. V gave up 4 bases and J gave up 6 bases; unmatched junction bases: 9. Germline-derived CDR1 and CDR2 are KGHDR and SFDVKD. The CDR3 nucleotides are TGTGCCACCAGTGACCCGGGACTAGCGGGAGCTGGACAGACCCAGTACTTC. As protein: CATSDPGLAGAGQTQYF.

The sample holds many counts of this clonotype. The CDR3 DNA reads as TGCAGTGCTAGAGTTGATAGTAGCACAGATACGCAGTATTTT. Amino acid sequence: CSARVDSSTDTQYF. The J gene is TRBJ2-3, the V gene TRBV20-1; no clear D gene. CDR1 is DFQATT and CDR2 is SNEGSKA in the germline V gene (reference sequence). V was trimmed by 1 base and J by 0 bases, leaving 8 bases between them. The CDR3 sequence is 14 residues long.

This clonotype was detected only a few times. The rearrangement joins TRBV28 to TRBJ2-1; D is unclear. Trimming pared 2 bases from V and 0 bases from J, leaving 8 bases between. CDR1 and CDR2 from the germline V gene are MDHEN and SYDVKM. CDR3 length: 15 amino acids. Here the CDR3 reads CASSLIANSYNEQFF. CDR3 in DNA: TGTGCCAGCAGTTTAATTGCCAACTCCTACAATGAGCAGTTCTTC.

This clonotype was counted at least ten times. V usage is TRBV5-1 and J usage is TRBJ2-1; TRBD2 aligns across 11 bases. Germline V lookup: CDR1 SGHRS, CDR2 YFSETQ. V lost 0 bases, J lost 8 bases, and 1 base stayed unmatched. The CDR3 is made up of 14 amino acids. The CDR3 sequence: CASSLETSGDEQFF. The CDR3 nucleotides read TGCGCCAGCAGCTTGGAGACTAGCGGGGATGAGCAGTTCTTC.

The chain combines TRBV12-3 or TRBV12-4 with TRBJ2-5; possibly TRBD2 for D (5 bases). CDR3 length: 15 residues. Trimming left V 6 bases short and J 0 bases short, with 14 bases between. The CDR3 here is CASSLPGWNQETQYF. DNA of the CDR3: TGTGCCAGCAGCCTACCGGGGTGGAACCAAGAGACCCAGTACTTC.

The sample holds many counts of this clonotype. This rearrangement joins TRBV7-9 to TRBJ2-5, with D uncertain. The germline V gene encodes CDR1 SEHNR and CDR2 FQNEAQ (reference sequence). The CDR3 covers 14 residues. Deletions cut 2 bases from V and 0 bases from J, with 7 bases between. CDR3 in DNA: TGTGCCAGCAGCTTAACAGTGTACCAAGAGACCCAGTACTTC. Translated, it gives CASSLTVYQETQYF.

This chain links TRBV6-6 with TRBJ2-7, with D unclear. The CDR3 is made up of 12 amino acids. Germline CDR1 reads MNHNY; CDR2 reads SVGAGI (reference sequence). With 6 bases removed from V and 3 bases from J, the gap between germline ends came to 9 bases. CDR3 bases: TGTGCCAGCAGGAAGAATAACTACGAGCAGTACTTC. It is translated as CASRKNNYEQYF.

This clonotype occurred many times. The V gene is TRBV7-2, the J gene TRBJ2-1, with 16 bases matching TRBD2. In germline, CDR1 is SGHTA, CDR2 FQGNSA. This CDR3 comprises 16 residues. V shed 5 bases and J 8 bases; nucleotides not matched to a gene: 6. Written as DNA, the CDR3 is TGTGCCAGCAGCCCCCCGGGACTAGCGGGAGGGGATGAGCAGTTCTTC. Amino acids: CASSPPGLAGGDEQFF.

This clonotype has at least ten counts. This rearrangement joins TRBV11-1 to TRBJ2-2; D is uncertain. Germline CDR1 and CDR2: SGHAT and FQDESV (reference sequence). V lost 5 bases and J 0 bases, leaving 10 bases between the germline ends. The CDR3 loop spans 15 amino acids. CDR3 bases: TGTGCCAGCAGCACGGTTGCGTCGAACACCGGGGAGCTGTTTTTT. Its protein is CASSTVASNTGELFF.

This clonotype was detected only a few times. The chain employs TRBV20-1 and TRBJ2-6; possible D gene TRBD1, 6 bases. The germline V and J ends were trimmed by 3 bases and 0 bases, with 9 bases remaining between them. CDR1 DFQATT and CDR2 SNEGSKA come from the germline V gene (reference sequence). The CDR3 is 15 residues long. This CDR3 is CSARQDSSGANVLTF. Written as DNA, the CDR3 is TGCAGTGCTAGGCAGGACAGCTCTGGGGCCAACGTCCTGACTTTC.

This clonotype was observed at least ten times. The rearrangement joins TRBV28 to TRBJ2-7; TRBD1 matches 7 bases. The CDR3 sequence is 14 residues long. The germline V gene has CDR1 MDHEN and CDR2 SYDVKM. Losses at the gene ends were 3 bases for V and 2 bases for J; bases not matched to a gene: 4. This CDR3 is CASSFRTGAYEQYF. The CDR3 DNA follows: TGTGCCAGCAGTTTCCGGACAGGAGCCTACGAGCAGTACTTC.

The chain links TRBV7-3 to TRBJ2-1, with 10 bases that match TRBD2. Germline CDR1 SGHTA, CDR2 FQGTGA. The CDR3 sequence is 17 residues long. The ends lost 5 bases at V and 0 bases at J; junction bases unmatched: 7. This CDR3 reads CASSPKLAGSSYNEQFF. Here the CDR3 DNA reads TGTGCCAGCAGCCCCAAACTAGCGGGGAGCTCCTACAATGAGCAGTTCTTC.

Remarks on this clonotype: This may come from a read error, since a much larger clone is one base off. The V gene is TRBV5-5, the J gene TRBJ2-7; D possibly matches TRBD1 or TRBD2 (6 bases each). The germline V gene encodes CDR1 SGHKS and CDR2 YYEKEE (reference sequence). Deletions cut 4 bases from V and 2 bases from J, with 19 bases between. The CDR3 has 16 residues. The CDR3 loop is CASSPGGRVSPYEQYF. The CDR3 coding sequence is TGTGCCAGCAGCCCCGGGGGCAGGGTTAGTCCCTACGAGCAGTACTTC. Variable domain in full (rest from reference TRBV5-5 and TRBJ2-7): DAGVTQSPTHLIKTRGQQVTLRCSPISGHKSVSWYQQVLGQGPQFIFQYYEKEERGRGNFPDRFSARQFPNYSSELNVNALLLGDSALYLCASSPGGRVSPYEQYFGPGTRLTVT.

This clonotype was picked up many times. The chain employs TRBV20-1 and TRBJ2-2; no definite D call. V lost 2 bases to trimming and J lost 4 bases, with 17 bases between them. This CDR3 region has 16 residues. Germline V gene data show CDR1 as DFQATT and CDR2 as SNEGSKA (reference sequence). CDR3 residues: CSARSGLGFSTGELFF. The CDR3 DNA reads TGCAGTGCTAGATCCGGGCTGGGTTTCAGCACCGGGGAGCTGTTTTTT.

This clonotype was counted many times. The chain joins TRBV29-1 to TRBJ1-1, with D possibly being TRBD1 (6 bases). The germline gives CDR1 SQVTM, CDR2 ANQGSEA. V was shortened by 6 bases and J by 4 bases, with 18 bases between the two germline ends. The CDR3 has 14 amino acids. This chain's CDR3 is CSVIPGAGGTEAFF. For the CDR3, the DNA is TGCAGCGTCATTCCAGGGGCTGGGGGCACTGAAGCTTTCTTT.

This clonotype showed up many times. The V gene is TRBV7-8, the J gene TRBJ2-7; D gene ambiguous. Germline CDR1 SGHVS, CDR2 FQNEAQ. There are 13 residues in the CDR3. V lost 7 bases and J 3 bases, leaving 13 bases between the germline ends. This chain's CDR3 is CASTYSQVYEQYF. As DNA, the CDR3 is TGTGCCAGCACATATTCCCAGGTCTACGAGCAGTACTTC. The variable domain in full, completed from reference TRBV7-8 and TRBJ2-7, reads GAGVSQSPRYKVAKRGQDVALRCDPISGHVSLFWYQQALGQGPEFLTYFQNEAQLDKSGLPSDRFFAERPEGSVSTLKIQRTQQEDSAVYLCASTYSQVYEQYFGPGTRLTVT.

The rearrangement joins TRBV20-1 to TRBJ2-3; no clear D. This CDR3 contains 11 residues. The ends were cut back, 5 bases at V and 0 bases at J, with 3 bases in the middle. Germline CDR1 is DFQATT and CDR2 is SNEGSKA (reference sequence). The CDR3 bases are TGCAGTGCTTTGAGCACAGATACGCAGTATTTT. It codes for CSALSTDTQYF.

There are a few counts of this clonotype. This chain joins TRBV3-1 and TRBJ2-7; the D gene could be TRBD1 or TRBD2 (5 bases each). Germline CDR1 and CDR2: LGHDT and YNNKEL (reference sequence). Trimming left V 1 base short and J 3 bases short, with 13 bases between. This CDR3 is 15 amino acids long. CDR3 bases: TGTGCCAGCAGCCAAGGGGGGAGCGGTCTCTACGAGCAGTACGTC. Protein sequence: CASSQGGSGLYEQYV.